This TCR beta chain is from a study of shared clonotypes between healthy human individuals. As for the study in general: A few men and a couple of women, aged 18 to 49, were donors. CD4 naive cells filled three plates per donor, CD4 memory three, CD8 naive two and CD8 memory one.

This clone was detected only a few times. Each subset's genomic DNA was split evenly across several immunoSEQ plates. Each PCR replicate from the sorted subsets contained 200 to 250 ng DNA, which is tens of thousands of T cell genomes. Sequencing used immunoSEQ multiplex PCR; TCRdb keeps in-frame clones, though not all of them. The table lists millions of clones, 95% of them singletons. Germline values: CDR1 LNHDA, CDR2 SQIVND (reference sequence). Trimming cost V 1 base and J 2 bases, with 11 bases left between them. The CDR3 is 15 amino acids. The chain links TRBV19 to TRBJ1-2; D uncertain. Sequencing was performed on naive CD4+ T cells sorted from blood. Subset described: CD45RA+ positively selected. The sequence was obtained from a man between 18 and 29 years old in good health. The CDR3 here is CASSIGSRQNYGYTF. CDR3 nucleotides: TGTGCCAGTAGTATAGGAAGCAGGCAGAACTATGGCTACACCTTC.